These T cell receptor beta chains were read from a single sample in a study of metastatic and nonmetastatic thyroid tumors. MiXCR reprocessed the PCR reads for TCRdb. This table holds 15,000 to 20,000 clones, 37% found once. The sequenced sample was tumor tissue. All receptors come from a female donor with papillary thyroid cancer or a benign thyroid nodule (not recorded which). Some clones in this sample may be carry-over from other donors' samples. Each CDR3 is given with its conserved first and last residue. The order of the fields is clone size, V gene, D gene, CDR3 length, J gene, CDR3 DNA, CDR3 protein. A D gene is named only where the DNA matches it firmly. Size values are once, few and many counts, or a class for expanded clones, and some rows have none.

clone_size: few
v_call: TRBV10-1
d_call: TRBD2
cdr3_length: 13
j_call: TRBJ2-7
cdr3_nt: TGCGCCAGCCAGTTAGCGGGAGGTGCCGAGCAGTACTTC
cdr3_aa: CASQLAGGAEQYF

clone_size: few
v_call: TRBV19
d_call: TRBD2
cdr3_length: 14
j_call: TRBJ2-5
cdr3_nt: TGTGCCAGTAGTCGGACTCCGGGGGGAGAGACCCAGTACTTC
cdr3_aa: CASSRTPGGETQYF

clone_size: .
v_call: TRBV12-3/TRBV12-4
d_call: .
cdr3_length: 11
j_call: TRBJ1-2
cdr3_nt: TGTGCCAGCAGTCGAGGATATGGCTACACCTTC
cdr3_aa: CASSRGYGYTF

clone_size: .
v_call: TRBV7-3
d_call: .
cdr3_length: 13
j_call: TRBJ2-3
cdr3_nt: TGTGCCAGCAGCTCCTGGACTGGAGATACGCAGTATTTT
cdr3_aa: CASSSWTGDTQYF

clone_size: few
v_call: TRBV27
d_call: .
cdr3_length: 13
j_call: TRBJ2-7
cdr3_nt: TGTGCCAGCGGACTGCCCTCTTTTGTCGAGCAGTACTTC
cdr3_aa: CASGLPSFVEQYF

clone_size: .
v_call: TRBV11-2
d_call: .
cdr3_length: 12
j_call: TRBJ2-7
cdr3_nt: TGTGCCAGCAGCTATGATACCTACGAGCAGTACTTC
cdr3_aa: CASSYDTYEQYF

clone_size: few
v_call: TRBV6-5
d_call: .
cdr3_length: 13
j_call: TRBJ2-1
cdr3_nt: TGTGCCAGCATTTACCGGGACTACAATGAGCAGTTCTTC
cdr3_aa: CASIYRDYNEQFF

clone_size: .
v_call: TRBV11-3
d_call: .
cdr3_length: 12
j_call: TRBJ2-1
cdr3_nt: TGTGCCAGCAGCTTCTCCGGGGATGAGCAGTTCTTC
cdr3_aa: CASSFSGDEQFF

clone_size: .
v_call: TRBV11-3
d_call: TRBD2
cdr3_length: 12
j_call: TRBJ2-3
cdr3_nt: TGTGCCAGCAGCTTGGGGGGGGATACGCAGTATTTT
cdr3_aa: CASSLGGDTQYF

clone_size: .
v_call: TRBV4-3
d_call: TRBD1
cdr3_length: 16
j_call: TRBJ1-2
cdr3_nt: TGCGCCAGCAGCCAAGATGAGCCAGGGGGGATCTATGGCTACACCTTC
cdr3_aa: CASSQDEPGGIYGYTF

clone_size: .
v_call: TRBV18
d_call: TRBD2
cdr3_length: 16
j_call: TRBJ2-3
cdr3_nt: TGTGCCAGCTCACCATTTAAACTAGCGGGCACAGATACGCAGTATTTT
cdr3_aa: CASSPFKLAGTDTQYF

clone_size: .
v_call: TRBV10-3
d_call: .
cdr3_length: 13
j_call: TRBJ1-2
cdr3_nt: TGTGCCATCAGTGAGTTGGCAGGCTGGGGCTACACCTTC
cdr3_aa: CAISELAGWGYTF

clone_size: few
v_call: TRBV12-3/TRBV12-4
d_call: .
cdr3_length: 11
j_call: TRBJ1-2
cdr3_nt: TGTGCCAGCACCCAAGGCTATGGCTACACCTTC
cdr3_aa: CASTQGYGYTF

clone_size: few
v_call: TRBV20-1
d_call: TRBD2
cdr3_length: 15
j_call: TRBJ2-1
cdr3_nt: TGCAGTGCTAGTATCGTGGCTAGCGGGTACAATGAGCAGTTCTTC
cdr3_aa: CSASIVASGYNEQFF

clone_size: .
v_call: TRBV30
d_call: .
cdr3_length: 14
j_call: TRBJ1-6
cdr3_nt: TGTGCCTGGCAACCCGGGTCATATAATTCACCCCTCCACTTT
cdr3_aa: CAWQPGSYNSPLHF

clone_size: .
v_call: TRBV6-1
d_call: .
cdr3_length: 12
j_call: TRBJ2-5
cdr3_nt: TGTGCCAGCAGTTCGGGGTATGAGACCCAGTACTTC
cdr3_aa: CASSSGYETQYF

clone_size: .
v_call: TRBV19
d_call: .
cdr3_length: 14
j_call: TRBJ2-5
cdr3_nt: TGTGCCAGTAGTATGGGCCGGAACGAAGAGACCCAGTACTTC
cdr3_aa: CASSMGRNEETQYF

clone_size: .
v_call: TRBV4-2
d_call: .
cdr3_length: 13
j_call: TRBJ2-1
cdr3_nt: TGTGCCAGCAGCCAAGTGGCCGACAATGAGCAGTTCTTC
cdr3_aa: CASSQVADNEQFF

clone_size: .
v_call: TRBV5-1
d_call: .
cdr3_length: 14
j_call: TRBJ2-7
cdr3_nt: TGCGCCAGCAGCTTGGAGTGGGCAGGGAGCGAGCAGTACTTC
cdr3_aa: CASSLEWAGSEQYF

clone_size: .
v_call: TRBV5-1
d_call: TRBD1
cdr3_length: 15
j_call: TRBJ1-2
cdr3_nt: TGCGCCAGCAGCAGGTCCTCAGGGGGCTTCTATGGCTACACCTTC
cdr3_aa: CASSRSSGGFYGYTF

clone_size: few
v_call: TRBV10-2
d_call: TRBD1
cdr3_length: 12
j_call: TRBJ1-1
cdr3_nt: TGCGCCAGCAGCTGGACAGGGACTGAAGCTTTCTTT
cdr3_aa: CASSWTGTEAFF

clone_size: few
v_call: TRBV19
d_call: TRBD1
cdr3_length: 15
j_call: TRBJ2-7
cdr3_nt: TGTGCCAGTAGTATTGACAGGGTTTCCTCCTACGAGCAGTACTTC
cdr3_aa: CASSIDRVSSYEQYF

clone_size: .
v_call: TRBV20-1
d_call: TRBD1
cdr3_length: 15
j_call: TRBJ1-2
cdr3_nt: TGCAGTGCTCCTCTCAGGGACAGGGGGAGGGGTGGCTACACCTTC
cdr3_aa: CSAPLRDRGRGGYTF

clone_size: .
v_call: TRBV6-1
d_call: .
cdr3_length: 14
j_call: TRBJ2-7
cdr3_nt: TGTGCCAGCAGTGAAGAGCGGCTTGCCTACGAGCAGTACTTC
cdr3_aa: CASSEERLAYEQYF

clone_size: .
v_call: TRBV6-1
d_call: .
cdr3_length: 13
j_call: TRBJ1-1
cdr3_nt: TGTGCCAGCAGTTGGGATACAGCGCCTGAAGCTTTCTTT
cdr3_aa: CASSWDTAPEAFF

clone_size: once
v_call: TRBV5-1
d_call: .
cdr3_length: 12
j_call: TRBJ1-3
cdr3_nt: TGCGCCAGCAGGGGGTCTGGAAACACCATATATTTT
cdr3_aa: CASRGSGNTIYF

clone_size: large
v_call: TRBV5-1
d_call: .
cdr3_length: 15
j_call: TRBJ2-5
cdr3_nt: TGCGCCAGCAGCTTGGGGGGAACCGTGAGAGAGACCCAGTACTTC
cdr3_aa: CASSLGGTVRETQYF

clone_size: few
v_call: TRBV12-3/TRBV12-4
d_call: .
cdr3_length: 13
j_call: TRBJ2-7
cdr3_nt: TGTGCCAGCAGTTCCTACACTTCCTACGAGCAGTACTTC
cdr3_aa: CASSSYTSYEQYF

clone_size: .
v_call: TRBV9
d_call: TRBD1
cdr3_length: 15
j_call: TRBJ2-5
cdr3_nt: TGTGCCAGCAGCCCCTGGACAGGGGGACAAGAGACCCAGTACTTC
cdr3_aa: CASSPWTGGQETQYF

clone_size: .
v_call: TRBV6-2/TRBV6-3
d_call: TRBD2
cdr3_length: 16
j_call: TRBJ2-3
cdr3_nt: TGTGCCAGCAGTTACGGATTAGCGGGGCGCACAGATACGCAGTATTTT
cdr3_aa: CASSYGLAGRTDTQYF

clone_size: .
v_call: TRBV6-1
d_call: TRBD2
cdr3_length: 15
j_call: TRBJ2-7
cdr3_nt: TGTGCCAGCAGTGCCCGACTAGCGGGATTGTACGAGCAGTACTTC
cdr3_aa: CASSARLAGLYEQYF

clone_size: .
v_call: TRBV6-2/TRBV6-3
d_call: TRBD1
cdr3_length: 14
j_call: TRBJ1-6
cdr3_nt: TGTGCCAGCAGCCGGGACAGCGAGAATTCACCCCTCCACTTT
cdr3_aa: CASSRDSENSPLHF

clone_size: .
v_call: TRBV20-1
d_call: TRBD2
cdr3_length: 16
j_call: TRBJ2-3
cdr3_nt: TGCAGTGCTAGAGAAGGGACTAGCGCTGGCACAGATACGCAGTATTTT
cdr3_aa: CSAREGTSAGTDTQYF

clone_size: few
v_call: TRBV20-1
d_call: .
cdr3_length: 14
j_call: TRBJ1-1
cdr3_nt: TGCAGTGCCCGGTCGGCCCGCAGGGCGTCTGAAGCTTTCTTT
cdr3_aa: CSARSARRASEAFF

clone_size: .
v_call: TRBV14
d_call: .
cdr3_length: 13
j_call: TRBJ2-2
cdr3_nt: TGTGCCAGCAGCCAATGGCTGACCGGGGAGCTGTTTTTT
cdr3_aa: CASSQWLTGELFF

clone_size: .
v_call: TRBV27
d_call: .
cdr3_length: 14
j_call: TRBJ1-3
cdr3_nt: TGTGCCAGCAGTCCTAGGGGGTATGGAAACACCATATATTTT
cdr3_aa: CASSPRGYGNTIYF

clone_size: .
v_call: TRBV7-6
d_call: TRBD2
cdr3_length: 17
j_call: TRBJ2-1
cdr3_nt: TGTGCCAGCAGCTGGTACACCGGACTAGCGGGAGACAATGAGCAGTTCTTC
cdr3_aa: CASSWYTGLAGDNEQFF

clone_size: few
v_call: TRBV12-3/TRBV12-4
d_call: TRBD1
cdr3_length: 14
j_call: TRBJ1-5
cdr3_nt: TGTGCCAGCAGGGCAGGGGGAAGGGGGCAGCCCCAGCATTTT
cdr3_aa: CASRAGGRGQPQHF